This TCR beta chain was found in a study of CD8+ T cells in alopecia areata. Study-level results: Greater clonality was observed in lesional scalp samples, especially alopecia totalis/universalis, versus normal scalp. Just one nonresponder means the tie between baseline CD8+ expansion and response stays uncertain.

Remarks on this clone: The antigen is unknown.

Deletions cut 3 bases from V and 8 bases from J, with 7 bases between. In germline, CDR1 is MDHEN, CDR2 SYDVKM. The CDR3 extends over 11 amino acids. Extracted RNA was reverse transcribed into cDNA, the sequencing template. The assay was immunoSEQ multiplex PCR, and TCRdb's table has in-frame clones only and misses some. This table holds about 280,000 clones, nearly 60% found once. The treatment: oral pan-JAK inhibitor, 5-10 mg twice daily. Peripheral blood, together with lesional scalp punch biopsies, was collected from alopecia areata patients. J is TRBJ1-2 and V is TRBV28; D unclear. The sequencing here drew on CD4+ T cells sorted from blood, taken at week 24, from a patient treated with tofacitinib. This sequence was found in a human donor with alopecia areata. For the CDR3, the DNA is TGTGCCAGCAGTTTTGGGAAGGGCTACACCTTC. Translating gives CASSFGKGYTF.